This TCR beta chain was sequenced during a study of T cells in Graves' hyperthyroidism and ophthalmopathy. Study outcomes and limitations: Peripheral blood also featured most of the thyroid clonotypes expanded above 0.001.

The CDR3 regions of TCR beta were amplified from RNA transcripts. The HTBI primer set was used in a first-round RT-PCR of the TCR CDR3. TCRdb fed the multiplex PCR reads into MiXCR, producing one record per CDR3 protein. The table has 450,000 to 650,000 distinct CDR3 sequences, less than 25% seen once. This clonotype was recorded at least ten times. Its cognate antigen is unknown. V lost 1 base, J lost 8 bases, and 8 bases lay in between. The CDR3 has 12 amino acids. CDR1 and CDR2 from the germline V gene are SGHAT and FQNNGV. The source material was blood. The chain has TRBV11-2 and TRBJ1-1, with unresolved D. This TCR was recovered from a man between 18 and 29 years old with Graves' hyperthyroidism. CDR3 amino acids: CASSLVAKEAFF. CDR3 coding DNA: TGTGCCAGCAGCTTAGTGGCGAAAGAAGCTTTCTTT. The whole variable domain, remainder taken from reference TRBV11-2 and TRBJ1-1, is EAGVAQSPRYKIIEKRQSVAFWCNPISGHATLYWYQQILGQGPKLLIQFQNNGVVDDSQLPKDRFSAERLKGVDSTLKIQPAKLEDSAVYLCASSLVAKEAFFGQGTRLTVV.